Following are 24 T cell receptor beta chains from one sample sequenced in a study of T cell repertoires in cytomegalovirus infection. TCRdb processed the reads anew with MiXCR; each CDR3 protein has one entry. The sample lists 200,000 to 300,000 distinct CDR3 sequences; roughly 15% were seen once. The specimen sequenced was PBMCs. These TCRs come from a human donor in good health (CMV status not recorded). Some clones in this sample may be carry-over from other donors' samples.

The chain employs TRBV6-1 and TRBJ2-4, with D possibly matching TRBD2 (5 bases). V lost 7 bases, J lost 6 bases, and 13 bases lay in between. This CDR3 spans 13 amino acids. CDR1 and CDR2 (germline): MNHNS, SASEGT. CDR3 amino acids: CASKRTPGNIQYF. The CDR3 nucleotides are TGTGCCAGCAAACGGACTCCGGGAAACATTCAGTACTTC.

J is TRBJ2-3 and V is TRBV6-2 or TRBV6-3, with D perhaps TRBD1 or TRBD2 (5 bases each). This CDR3 comprises 16 residues. CDR1 is MNHEY, CDR2 SVGEGT, per germline. The V end lost 2 bases, the J end lost 3 bases, and 15 bases lay between the germline ends. CDR3 coding DNA: TGTGCCAGCAGTTACAATGGGGCCTCGGGGACAGATACGCAGTATTTT. This sequence encodes CASSYNGASGTDTQYF.

This clonotype turned up a few times. The J gene is TRBJ1-4, the V gene TRBV5-1; D unclear. V shed 4 bases and J shed 0 bases, with 13 bases lying between them. Per germline, CDR1 SGHRS and CDR2 YFSETQ. CDR3 size: 16 residues. The CDR3: CASSLRGVATNEKLFF. Here the CDR3 DNA reads TGCGCCAGCAGCCTCCGCGGCGTCGCAACTAATGAAAAACTGTTTTTT.

The table lists this clonotype with a count of one. This chain uses TRBV2 with TRBJ2-3; no definite D call. Germline CDR1 is SNHLY and CDR2 is FYNNEI. The V end was cut by 8 bases, the J end by 0 bases, with 12 bases between. The CDR3 has 14 residues. The CDR3, as DNA: TGTGCCAGCGGCCAGGTCACTAGCACAGATACGCAGTATTTT. Amino acids: CASGQVTSTDTQYF.

This rearrangement joins TRBV19 to TRBJ2-7; 9 nucleotides match TRBD2. Germline-derived CDR1 and CDR2 are LNHDA and SQIVND (reference sequence). The CDR3 contains 15 residues. The trim removed 1 base at V and 3 bases at J, leaving 4 bases unmatched. CDR3 in DNA: TGTGCCAGTAGTATAGGCTTAGCGGGAGACTACGAGCAGTACTTC. Its translation: CASSIGLAGDYEQYF. Full variable domain (remainder filled in from reference TRBV19 and TRBJ2-7): DGGITQSPKYLFRKEGQNVTLSCEQNLNHDAMYWYRQDPGQGLRLIYYSQIVNDFQKGDIAEGYSVSREKKESFPLTVTSAQKNPTAFYLCASSIGLAGDYEQYFGPGTRLTVT.

This clonotype turned up a few times. The J gene is TRBJ1-1, the V gene TRBV9; D perhaps matches TRBD1 (6 bases). The CDR3 loop spans 15 amino acids. CDR1 and CDR2 from the germline V gene are SGDLS and YYNGEE. Trimming shortened V by 3 bases and J by 0 bases, and 12 bases separated the two germline ends. The CDR3 reads CASSARGVMNTEAFF. In DNA form, the CDR3 reads TGTGCCAGCAGCGCCAGGGGTGTGATGAACACTGAAGCTTTCTTT.

This clonotype turned up a few times. V usage is TRBV6-6 and J usage is TRBJ2-7; 8 nucleotides match TRBD1. Losses at the gene ends were 4 bases for V and 4 bases for J; bases not matched to a gene: 6. The CDR3 has 14 residues. Germline CDR1 MNHNY, CDR2 SVGAGI (reference sequence). The CDR3 DNA follows: TGTGCCAGCAGTTCCGGGACAGGTCTTTACGAGCAGTACTTC. Translated: CASSSGTGLYEQYF.

This clonotype was counted a few times. The rearrangement joins TRBV6-2 or TRBV6-3 to TRBJ1-5; D is uncertain. This CDR3 has 15 residues. V lost 2 bases, J lost 0 bases, and 8 bases lay in between. Per the germline V gene, CDR1 is MNHEY and CDR2 is SVGEGT. The CDR3 nucleotides are TGTGCCAGCAGTTACGCGGACCCTAGCAATCAGCCCCAGCATTTT. It codes for CASSYADPSNQPQHF.

The chain recombines TRBV19 with TRBJ2-2, with D possibly being TRBD2 (5 bases). V shed 3 bases and J shed 2 bases, with 16 bases lying between them. Germline V gene lookup returns CDR1 LNHDA and CDR2 SQIVND (reference sequence). The CDR3 length is 17 residues. CDR3 coding DNA: TGTGCCAGTAGTATCCGCAGCGGTCGGATTAACACCGGGGAGCTGTTTTTT. This codes for CASSIRSGRINTGELFF.

This clonotype was observed a few times. The V gene is TRBV29-1, the J gene TRBJ2-5, with D possibly matching TRBD1 (7 bases). The CDR3 covers 14 residues. From germline, CDR1 is SQVTM and CDR2 ANQGSEA. V was shortened by 7 bases and J by 2 bases, with 17 bases between the two germline ends. This CDR3 is CSADQGGLQETQYF. In DNA, the CDR3 is TGCAGCGCCGACCAGGGGGGTTTACAAGAGACCCAGTACTTC.

The chain combines TRBV6-1 with TRBJ1-5; D perhaps matches TRBD1 (5 bases). This CDR3 comprises 13 residues. Looked up from germline, CDR1 is MNHNS and CDR2 is SASEGT. Trimming took off 3 bases at V and 6 bases at J, with 9 bases between the two ends. The CDR3 region is CASSDQGTQPQHF. In nucleotides, the CDR3 is TGTGCCAGCAGTGACCAGGGTACTCAGCCCCAGCATTTT.

This clonotype has at least ten counts. The rearrangement uses TRBV7-3 and TRBJ2-3; 9 bases are shared with TRBD2. The CDR3 covers 16 residues. The trim removed 0 bases at V and 6 bases at J, leaving 7 bases unmatched. Germline values: CDR1 SGHTA, CDR2 FQGTGA. The CDR3 nucleotides are TGTGCCAGCAGCTTAACGGCTAGCGGGATATACGATACGCAGTATTTT. Residues: CASSLTASGIYDTQYF.

This clonotype was counted once. V gene TRBV20-1 combines with J gene TRBJ1-2; D might be TRBD1 (5 bases). V was clipped by 5 bases and J by 6 bases, with 13 bases between them. CDR1 is DFQATT, CDR2 SNEGSKA, per germline (reference sequence). The CDR3 runs to 12 residues. The CDR3 DNA reads as TGCAGTGCTGGAAGCAGGGTGGATGGCTACACCTTC. Translated: CSAGSRVDGYTF.

Turning to this clonotype: This clone may be a read error of a much larger clone one base away. The chain combines TRBV7-3 with TRBJ1-1; TRBD1 matches 8 bases. V lost 1 base, J lost 4 bases, and 5 bases stayed unmatched. The CDR3 consists of 15 residues. Germline CDR1 and CDR2: SGHTA and FQGTGA. The CDR3 bases are TGTGCCAGCAGCTTAAGACAGGGGAGAGTCACTGAAGCTTTCTTT. Its protein is CASSLRQGRVTEAFF.

The gene calls are TRBV6-2 or TRBV6-3 and TRBJ2-1, with 9 nucleotides matching TRBD2. V shed 3 bases and J 2 bases; nucleotides not matched to a gene: 5. CDR3 length equals 16 residues. Germline V gene data show CDR1 as MNHEY and CDR2 as SVGEGT. The CDR3: CASSYNAGGPYNEQFF. The CDR3 DNA follows: TGTGCCAGCAGTTATAACGCGGGAGGGCCCTACAATGAGCAGTTCTTC.

J is TRBJ1-2 and V is TRBV27; no clear D gene. The germline V gene has CDR1 MNHEY and CDR2 SMNVEV (reference sequence). This CDR3 is 15 amino acids long. V was cut by 4 bases and J by 0 bases, with 12 bases left in between. CDR3 residues: CASSSPDEANYGYTF. CDR3 bases: TGTGCCAGCAGTTCCCCCGACGAAGCTAACTATGGCTACACCTTC.

The rearrangement uses TRBV6-6 and TRBJ2-7, with TRBD1 matching over 8 bases. This CDR3 region has 15 residues. V lost 6 bases and J lost 2; bases outside the gene matches: 9. In germline, CDR1 is MNHNY, CDR2 SVGAGI (reference sequence). CDR3 residues: CASRIGTGGTYEQYF. For the CDR3, the DNA is TGTGCCAGCAGGATTGGGACAGGAGGGACCTACGAGCAGTACTTC.

This clonotype was counted at least ten times. This chain joins TRBV6-2 or TRBV6-3 and TRBJ2-7; TRBD2 matches 12 bases. This CDR3 contains 15 residues. V dropped 4 bases and J dropped 3; count of bases not matched to a gene: 4. Germline assignment: CDR1 MNHEY and CDR2 SVGEGT. CDR3 nucleotides: TGTGCCAGCAGTTCTTGGACTAGCGGGAACTACGAGCAGTACTTC. Amino acid sequence: CASSSWTSGNYEQYF.

This clonotype was counted between two and nine times. The genes are TRBV5-4 and TRBJ2-5, with D possibly TRBD1 on 6 matching bases. Germline-derived CDR1 and CDR2 are SGHNT and YYREEE (reference sequence). Trimming cost V 4 bases and J 2 bases, with 12 bases left between them. The CDR3 sequence is 14 residues long. CDR3 sequence: CASSLRTAQETQYF. CDR3 coding DNA: TGTGCCAGCAGCCTACGGACAGCACAAGAGACCCAGTACTTC.

This chain links TRBV7-9 with TRBJ1-1; no clear D. The CDR3 sequence is 13 residues long. The V gene's germline CDR1 is SEHNR and CDR2 FQNEAQ (reference sequence). Trimming stripped 7 bases from V and 1 base from J, with 10 bases between. The CDR3 coding sequence is TGTGCCAGCACCAACATTAGGAACACTGAAGCTTTCTTT. It translates to CASTNIRNTEAFF.

The gene calls are TRBV6-4 and TRBJ2-2; 8 nucleotides match TRBD2. The CDR3 is 14 amino acids. CDR1 is MRHNA and CDR2 is SNTAGT in the germline V gene. The junction had 2 bases not matched to a gene; V was cut back by 3 bases and J by 5 bases. This chain's CDR3 is CASSEAGGTGELFF. CDR3 DNA: TGTGCCAGCAGTGAGGCGGGGGGAACCGGGGAGCTGTTTTTT.

This clonotype was seen at least ten times. This chain joins TRBV7-2 and TRBJ2-2; 10 bases align to TRBD2. Germline V CDR1 and CDR2: SGHTA, FQGNSA. Trimming took 8 bases from V and 0 from J; bases not matched to a gene: 3. There are 15 residues in the CDR3. The CDR3 sequence: CASGSGRANTGELFF. In nucleotides, the CDR3 is TGTGCCAGCGGGAGCGGGAGGGCGAACACCGGGGAGCTGTTTTTT.

Notes on this clonotype: One end of the junction does not line up with germline, which may come from a read error. The chain joins TRBV29-1 to TRBJ2-7; possible D gene TRBD1, 6 bases. Germline values: CDR1 SQVTM, CDR2 ANQGSEA. The CDR3 sequence is 11 residues long. DNA for the CDR3: TGCAGCGTGGGGGCGGCCTACAAGCAGTACTTC. Amino acids: CSVGAAYKQYF.

This clonotype was recorded at least ten times. This rearrangement joins TRBV7-2 to TRBJ2-7; D ambiguous. Germline CDR1 is SGHTA and CDR2 is FQGNSA. This CDR3 contains 14 residues. With 5 bases removed from V and 2 bases from J, the gap between germline ends came to 13 bases. CDR3 nucleotides: TGTGCCAGCAGCCTCTTGTACGGACCCTACGAGCAGTACTTC. Its protein product is CASSLLYGPYEQYF.